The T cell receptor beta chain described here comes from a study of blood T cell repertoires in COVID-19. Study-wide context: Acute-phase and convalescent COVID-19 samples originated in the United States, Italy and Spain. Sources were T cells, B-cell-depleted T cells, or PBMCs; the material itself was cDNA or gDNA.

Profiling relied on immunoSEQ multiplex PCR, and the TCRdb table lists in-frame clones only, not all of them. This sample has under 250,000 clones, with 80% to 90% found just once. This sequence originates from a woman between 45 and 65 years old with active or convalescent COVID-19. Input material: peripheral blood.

CDR3 sequence (DNA): TGTGCCAGCAGTGACAGGGGAACGTACCAAGAGACCCAGTACTTC. It translates to CASSDRGTYQETQYF. The V and J genes are TRBV2 and TRBJ2-5; D is perhaps TRBD1 (6 bases). The V gene's germline CDR1 is SNHLY and CDR2 FYNNEI. Trimming took off 3 bases at V and 0 bases at J, with 11 bases between the two ends. The CDR3 contains 15 residues.